Many counts were recorded for the clone carrying this T cell receptor (beta chain). Its specificity is unknown. Any patient presenting with uncontrolled infection, other autoimmune disease, pregnancy or lactation was left out. This sample was taken from a study of T cells in Graves' hyperthyroidism and ophthalmopathy. Study-wide findings and caveats: Also found in blood were most expanded thyroid clonotypes above 0.001.

Amplification yielded TCR beta CDR3 regions, with RNA transcripts as the source. The study used the HTBI primer set for a first-round RT-PCR of the TCR CDR3. TCRdb processed the multiplex PCR reads anew with MiXCR; each CDR3 protein has one entry. The table shows 600,000 or so distinct CDR3 sequences, with roughly 15% occurring only once. Germline loops: CDR1 SGHDT, CDR2 YYEEEE. There are 16 residues in the CDR3. The J segment lost 6 bases and the V segment lost 0 bases, leaving 3 bases of the junction unmatched. V usage is TRBV5-6 and J usage is TRBJ2-2; 12 nucleotides align to TRBD2. This receptor was obtained from a woman between 50 and 59 years old with Graves' ophthalmopathy. Sequenced: blood. This chain's CDR3 is CASSLVLAGGPGELFF. The CDR3 DNA follows: TGTGCCAGCAGCTTGGTGCTAGCGGGAGGGCCCGGGGAGCTGTTTTTT.